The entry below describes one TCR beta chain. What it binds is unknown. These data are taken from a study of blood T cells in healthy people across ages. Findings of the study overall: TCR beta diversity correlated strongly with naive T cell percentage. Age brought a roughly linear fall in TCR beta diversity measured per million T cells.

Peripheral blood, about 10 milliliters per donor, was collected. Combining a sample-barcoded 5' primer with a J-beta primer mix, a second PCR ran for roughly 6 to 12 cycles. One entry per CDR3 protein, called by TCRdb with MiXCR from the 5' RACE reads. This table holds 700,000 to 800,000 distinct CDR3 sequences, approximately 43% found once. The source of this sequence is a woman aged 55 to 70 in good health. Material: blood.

The CDR3 loop reads CASSSRTASQYGYTF. The CDR3 nucleotides read TGTGCCAGCAGCAGCCGGACTGCCTCCCAATATGGCTACACCTTC. This chain connects TRBV27 to TRBJ1-2; no clear D. V was cut by 6 bases and J by 5 bases, with 19 bases left in between. CDR1 and CDR2 (germline): MNHEY, SMNVEV (reference sequence). The CDR3 covers 15 residues.